The 13 T cell receptor beta chains given below trace back to one sample, sequenced in a study of STAT3 mutations in large granular lymphocyte leukemia. The table came from immunoSEQ multiplex PCR; TCRdb's copy has only in-frame clones and leaves some out. The data hold 5,000 to 8,000 clones, with less than 60% observed a single time. Study-wide findings and caveats: Every T-LGLL patient had at least one immunodominant TCRbeta clonotype.

Their recognized antigens are unknown. The source material was peripheral blood mononuclear cells. The receptors were sampled from a boy younger than 18 with T-cell large granular lymphocyte leukemia. Some clones in this sample may be carry-over from other donors' samples.

The CDR3 coding sequence is TGTGCCAGCAGCTTCTTAGGGTCAGCCCAAGAGACCCAGTACTTC. Translated, it gives CASSFLGSAQETQYF. The chain has TRBV13 and TRBJ2-5; D gene unclear. Trimming took 3 bases from V and 1 from J, leaving 12 bases between them. The CDR3 loop spans 15 amino acids. Looked up from germline, CDR1 is PRHDT and CDR2 is FYEKMQ (reference sequence).

CDR3 in amino acids: CASSPLDWSSTDTQYF. The CDR3, as DNA: TGTGCCAGCAGCCCTCTAGACTGGAGTTCCACAGATACGCAGTATTTT. The V gene is TRBV5-6, the J gene TRBJ2-3; unclear D gene. V dropped 4 bases and J dropped 2 bases, with 17 bases sitting between them. The CDR3 is made up of 16 amino acids. Germline V CDR1 and CDR2: SGHDT, YYEEEE.

J is TRBJ2-1 and V is TRBV7-9, with TRBD2 matching over 13 bases. The CDR3 is made up of 18 amino acids. Trimming removed 6 bases from V and 1 base from J; junction bases left unmatched: 9. Germline values: CDR1 SEHNR, CDR2 FQNEAQ (reference sequence). CDR3 sequence (DNA): TGTGCCAGCAGACCCGGGACTAGCGGGACGAAGTCCTACAATGAGCAGTTCTTC. Translating it yields CASRPGTSGTKSYNEQFF.

This clone turned up a few times. The rearrangement joins TRBV29-1 to TRBJ2-6; D gene unclear. The CDR3 contains 12 residues. The ends were cut back, 7 bases at V and 0 bases at J, with 4 bases in the middle. Germline CDR1 reads SQVTM; CDR2 reads ANQGSEA. The CDR3, as DNA: TGCAGCGCCATCTCTGGGGCCAACGTCCTGACTTTC. Its translation: CSAISGANVLTF.

The V call is TRBV5-1, the J call TRBJ1-2; 11 bases line up with TRBD1. The junction had 7 bases not matched to a gene; V was cut back by 2 bases and J by 7 bases. Germline-derived CDR1 and CDR2 are SGHRS and YFSETQ. This CDR3 has 15 amino acids. The CDR3 DNA sequence: TGCGCCAGCAGCTTTGAACCGGGACAGGGGGTTGGCTACACCTTC. Its protein is CASSFEPGQGVGYTF.

The table lists this clone with a few counts. The chain is built from TRBV6-6 and TRBJ2-7, with D perhaps TRBD1 (6 bases). This CDR3 has 15 residues. V lost 0 bases and J 2 bases, leaving 11 bases between the germline ends. Germline V CDR1 and CDR2: MNHNY, SVGAGI (reference sequence). This CDR3 is CASSYSAGAAYEQYF. The DNA for the CDR3 is TGTGCCAGCAGTTACTCGGCAGGGGCCGCCTACGAGCAGTACTTC.

V gene TRBV27 combines with J gene TRBJ2-7, with TRBD1 identical over 7 bases. The CDR3 consists of 14 residues. The germline V gene has CDR1 MNHEY and CDR2 SMNVEV (reference sequence). V dropped 5 bases and J dropped 0; count of bases not matched to a gene: 4. The CDR3 bases are TGTGCCAGCAGTCGGGACAGAAGCTCCTACGAGCAGTACTTC. The encoded protein is CASSRDRSSYEQYF.

The gene calls are TRBV4-2 and TRBJ2-3; possibly TRBD1 for D (5 bases). CDR3 size: 13 residues. Germline V gene data show CDR1 as LGHNA and CDR2 as YNFKEQ. The V end lost 1 base, the J end lost 3 bases, and 5 bases lay between the germline ends. The chain's CDR3 is CASSQAGTDTQYF. Here the CDR3 DNA reads TGTGCCAGCAGCCAAGCAGGGACAGATACGCAGTATTTT.

DNA for the CDR3: TGTGCTAGTGGTTTGGACCCGGGGGTCCATGGCTACACCTTC. It codes for CASGLDPGVHGYTF. The rearrangement joins TRBV12-5 to TRBJ1-2; tentatively, D is TRBD1 (5 bases). CDR1 LGHNT and CDR2 FRNRAP come from the germline V gene. V lost 1 base, J lost 6 bases, and 12 bases lay in between. The CDR3 totals 14 residues.

The chain combines TRBV5-1 with TRBJ1-2, with D perhaps TRBD1 (5 bases). This CDR3 comprises 15 residues. V dropped 0 bases and J dropped 8 bases, with 17 bases sitting between them. Germline CDR1 reads SGHRS; CDR2 reads YFSETQ. The CDR3 DNA reads TGCGCCAGCAGCTTGGACTTTGGGACGGCGGTGGGCTACACCTTC. Encoded protein: CASSLDFGTAVGYTF.

Comment on this clone: The junction and the germline gene differ at one end; a read error may be behind it. This chain joins TRBV18 and TRBJ2-1, with a possible D match to TRBD2 (6 bases). Germline CDR1 KGHSH, CDR2 LQKENI. The CDR3 length is 15 residues. The CDR3 here is CASSPGGSKYSEQFF. CDR3 sequence (DNA): TGTGCCAGCTCACCAGGGGGGAGCAAGTACAGTGAGCAGTTCTTC. Together with reference TRBV18 and TRBJ2-1, the CDR3 gives the full variable domain: NAGVMQNPRHLVRRRGQEARLRCSPMKGHSHVYWYRQLPEEGLKFMVYLQKENIIDESGMPKERFSAEFPKEGPSILRIQQVVRGDSAAYFCASSPGGSKYSEQFFGPGTRLTVL.

This clone appeared a few times. This sequence joins TRBV9 and TRBJ1-5; D unresolved. CDR3 length: 14 residues. V lost 3 bases and J 0 bases, leaving 7 bases between the germline ends. Germline CDR1 and CDR2: SGDLS and YYNGEE. In DNA, the CDR3 is TGTGCCAGCAGCGCCGGTTATAGCAATCAGCCCCAGCATTTT. This gives the protein CASSAGYSNQPQHF.

This chain uses TRBV30 with TRBJ2-1, with TRBD2 matching 11 bases. The germline gives CDR1 GTSNPN, CDR2 SVGIG (reference sequence). J gave up 9 bases and V 3 bases, and 7 bases lay outside the gene matches. This CDR3 has 14 residues. The CDR3 sequence: CAWRPTSGMGEQFF. In DNA form, the CDR3 reads TGTGCCTGGAGACCGACTAGCGGGATGGGTGAGCAGTTCTTC. The full variable domain, completed using reference TRBV30 and TRBJ2-1, is SQTIHQWPATLVQPVGSPLSLECTVEGTSNPNLYWYRQAAGRGLQLLFYSVGIGQISSEVPQNLSASRPQDRQFILSSKKLLLSDSGFYLCAWRPTSGMGEQFFGPGTRLTVL.